This T cell receptor beta chain was observed in a study of shared clonotypes between healthy human individuals (dated by TCRdb to 2020 to 2022). Context from the whole study: The cohort included a few men and two women between 18 and 49 years of age. For each donor, three plates each were used for CD4 naive and CD4 memory, two plates were used for CD8 naive, and one plate was used for CD8 memory. The study deeply sequenced blood TCR repertoires of five healthy adults to estimate repertoire size and the extent of clonotype sharing between individuals. To increase sequencing depth and limit assay-specific biases, different laboratories used diverse techniques to prepare libraries and sequence TCR repertoires. Each donor's leukapheresis produced roughly between roughly 0.94 and 9.5 billion PBMCs. Overall study outcomes, separate from this receptor: Because the study included a small number of donors, the genetic and exposure-history diversity represented was limited. Naive subsets generally had larger estimated clonotype richness than memory subsets did. Sampling was restricted to blood, and TCR repertoires in tissue are likely to differ from TCR repertoires in blood. Rarefaction of sorted-subset datasets indicated incomplete sequencing despite the large sequencing depth. Around 5% of naive CD4, 3% to 3.5% of naive CD8, roughly 2.4% of memory CD4, and about 0.4% of memory CD8 clonotypes were shared across a handful of donors. Clonotypes shared by all four sorted-subset donors showed higher generation probabilities than non-shared clonotypes. Pairwise subsampling led to the expectation that sequencing depth would affect the degree of clonotype sharing among donors.

As to this clone: Its antigen remains undetermined. Per-base qualities were not stored, and no clone one base away is much larger.

Healthy HIV-negative adults with no recently reported acute infections or vaccinations were included as donors. All donors were Caucasian adults living in Nashville, Tennessee, USA. CD4+ T cells were enriched by magnetic negative selection; naive cells were then positively selected on CD45RA, and the negative fraction formed the memory subset. After blood collection by leukapheresis, PBMCs were isolated using Ficoll-Histopaque density gradient centrifugation and then cryopreserved in the vapor phase of liquid nitrogen. Analytical flow cytometry was used to check the purity and quantity of each magnetically sorted T cell population. Each sorted fraction had its genomic DNA isolated and then quantified by UV absorbance on a Nanodrop 2000c. TCR CDR3 regions were amplified from genomic DNA by multiplex PCR using the deep immunoSEQ assay. For each cell subset, the extracted genomic DNA was distributed evenly across all wells of several immunoSEQ 96-well plates, and each plate served as one replicate. For sorted subsets, 150 to 200 ng genomic DNA, equal to 25,000 to 35,000 T cell genomes, was loaded into each replicate PCR. Purified libraries were quantified with a Qubit 3.0 fluorometer, sized on a Bioanalyzer 2100, and re-quantified with the KAPA Library Quantification kit. Every immunoSEQ 96-well plate was sequenced on a separate single-read 150-cycle Illumina NextSeq 550 flow cell. For the original study's pipeline: Because the immunoSEQ output held only junctional sequences and lacked quality scores, the filtering could not match the filtering applied to full-length reads. To assign V/J genes and CDR3, sequences were annotated using PyIR, a Python wrapper for IgBLAST v1.9, with IMGT germline references. Reads were removed for weak V/J assignments (E-value above 1e-6), missing CDR3, stop codons, out-of-frame junctions, or ambiguous translated residues. A V3J clonotype was defined by an identical inferred V gene, J gene, and CDR3 amino acid sequence. Percentage overlap between repertoires was calculated by dividing the number of shared unique clonotypes by the size of the smaller repertoire. Richness of each repertoire was evaluated using RTK rarefaction, the Chao1 estimator, and Recon v2.1 estimates of unobserved clonotypes. OLGA was used to compute generation probabilities for all TCRbeta clonotypes that the gDNA method yielded from four donors. The immuneACCESS repertoire file appears here via TCRdb, limited to in-frame rearrangements. These files lack a portion of the clones; in checked studies, under half of the deficit traces to unresolved V genes, and the cause of the others is not known. The V and J calls and clone size were taken over from that table, and D and trimming were inferred from the DNA. Within this sample are 2 million or so clones, with 85% to 95% of them counted one time only. Under 0.15% of the sample lies in the top ten.

V is cut by 2 bases and J by 3 bases, and the space between the germline ends is 10 bases. Taken from cysteine to phenylalanine, the CDR3 has 15 residues. Of the read, only the CDR3 DNA is kept; its 45 bases are in frame from base 1. The germline V gene encodes CDR1 SGHAT and CDR2 FQNNGV. The receptor was derived from a man aged 18 to 35 in good health. Material for sequencing was naive CD4+ T cells sorted from blood. The sample's cell subset or site label, in plain terms: CD45RA+ positively selected. The sequence links TRBV11-2 to TRBJ2-2, with the D gene not confidently named. CDR3 protein: CASSLPASYTGELFF. The sequenced DNA: TGTGCCAGCAGCTTACCGGCCAGCTACACCGGGGAGCTGTTTTTT. Reference TRBV11-2 and TRBJ2-2 proteins supply the regions before and after the CDR3; the full variable domain is: EAGVAQSPRYKIIEKRQSVAFWCNPISGHATLYWYQQILGQGPKLLIQFQNNGVVDDSQLPKDRFSAERLKGVDSTLKIQPAKLEDSAVYLCASSLPASYTGELFFGEGSRLTVL.